The 15 T cell receptor beta chains presented below share a single source sample, sequenced in a study of long-term antiretroviral therapy in people with HIV. Researchers report immunoSEQ v3.0 was run at survey level. TCRdb's copy holds only in-frame clones and misses some; the assay was immunoSEQ multiplex PCR. The sample has roughly 23,000 clones, 84% seen once. Sequencing was performed on unsorted PBMCs, taken around 5.9 years after starting antiretroviral therapy. These receptor sequences come from a man aged 25-40 years with HIV.

This chain links TRBV2 with TRBJ2-1, with 12 bases fitting TRBD2. Germline-derived CDR1 and CDR2 are SNHLY and FYNNEI. With 4 bases clipped from V and 7 bases from J, the junction kept 5 bases outside the gene matches. The CDR3 spans 15 residues. In nucleotides, the CDR3 is TGTGCCAGCAGTGTAAGGCTAGCGGGAGGGAATGAGCAGTTCTTC. Its translation is CASSVRLAGGNEQFF.

The chain recombines TRBV6-5 with TRBJ2-3; 8 nucleotides line up with TRBD2. The CDR3 runs to 15 residues. CDR1 MNHEY and CDR2 SVGAGI come from the germline V gene. The junction had 10 bases not matched to a gene; V was cut back by 3 bases and J by 8 bases. This CDR3 reads CASSYDSSGGGTQYF. CDR3 sequence (DNA): TGTGCCAGCAGTTATGACTCCAGCGGGGGCGGTACGCAGTATTTT.

This clone was observed once. The J gene is TRBJ2-5, the V gene TRBV10-3; perhaps TRBD2 as D (7 bases). CDR3 length equals 14 residues. The ends were cut back, 2 bases at V and 10 bases at J, with 17 bases in the middle. Germline CDR1 ENHRY, CDR2 SYGVKD. CDR3 in amino acids: CAISEGLDEGGQYF. The CDR3 bases are TGTGCCATCAGTGAGGGACTAGACGAAGGGGGCCAGTACTTC.

The rearrangement links TRBV6-6 to TRBJ1-3; the D is unclear. The germline gives CDR1 MNHNY, CDR2 SVGAGI (reference sequence). V lost 2 bases and J lost 7, with 3 bases in between. The CDR3 runs to 11 residues. Here the CDR3 DNA reads TGTGCCAGCAGTTACCTGAACACCATATATTTT. Translation: CASSYLNTIYF.

The chain couples TRBV5-1 to TRBJ2-5, with D hard to call. The CDR3 contains 13 residues. CDR1 is SGHRS and CDR2 is YFSETQ in the germline V gene. The germline V and J ends were trimmed by 0 bases and 3 bases, with 6 bases remaining between them. CDR3 sequence reads: CASSLDRKETQYF. As DNA, the CDR3 is TGCGCCAGCAGCTTGGACAGAAAAGAGACCCAGTACTTC.

The chain joins TRBV9 to TRBJ2-4; TRBD1 matches at 9 bases. This CDR3 has 16 amino acids. Germline V CDR1 and CDR2: SGDLS, YYNGEE. V gave up 0 bases and J gave up 6 bases; unmatched junction bases: 7. This CDR3 reads CASSVALGGQGNIQYF. DNA for the CDR3: TGTGCCAGCAGCGTAGCTCTTGGGGGACAGGGAAACATTCAGTACTTC.

The chain joins TRBV5-4 to TRBJ1-5; 8 bases are a match to TRBD1. This CDR3 contains 14 residues. Germline loops: CDR1 SGHNT, CDR2 YYREEE (reference sequence). V lost 2 bases to trimming and J lost 5 bases; unmatched junction nucleotides: 3. CDR3 amino acids: CASSFQGADQPQHF. For the CDR3, the DNA is TGTGCCAGCAGCTTCCAGGGGGCCGATCAGCCCCAGCATTTT.

The V and J genes are TRBV2 and TRBJ2-7; 8 nucleotides align to TRBD2. With 5 bases clipped from V and 7 bases from J, the junction kept 10 bases outside the gene matches. The CDR3 contains 14 residues. Germline CDR1 is SNHLY and CDR2 is FYNNEI. The CDR3 loop reads CASSLTSPGGEQYF. The CDR3 DNA reads TGTGCCAGCAGTCTCACTAGCCCGGGGGGGGAGCAGTACTTC.

The rearrangement uses TRBV5-4 and TRBJ2-3; D is undetermined. Trimming stripped 4 bases from V and 0 bases from J, with 3 bases between. This CDR3 spans 12 amino acids. The germline CDR1 and CDR2 sequences are SGHNT and YYREEE (reference sequence). CDR3 DNA sequence: TGTGCCAGCAGCCCGAGCACAGATACGCAGTATTTT. Translated, it gives CASSPSTDTQYF. Variable domain in full (rest from reference TRBV5-4 and TRBJ2-3): ETGVTQSPTHLIKTRGQQVTLRCSSQSGHNTVSWYQQALGQGPQFIFQYYREEENGRGNFPPRFSGLQFPNYSSELNVNALELDDSALYLCASSPSTDTQYFGPGTRLTVL.

This clone was found once. The chain couples TRBV6-5 to TRBJ1-5; the D is unclear. CDR1 MNHEY and CDR2 SVGAGI come from the germline V gene. The CDR3 has 14 residues. V was pared by 4 bases and J by 5 bases, with 12 bases between. DNA of the CDR3: TGTGCCAGCAGTTTATCGGACGGTTATCAGCCCCAGCATTTT. Amino acid sequence: CASSLSDGYQPQHF.

In nucleotides, the CDR3 is TGTGCCAGCAGCTTAGAGGGGGCCCGAGCTTTCTTT. Translated, it gives CASSLEGARAFF. The genes are TRBV11-3 and TRBJ1-1; possible D gene TRBD1, 6 bases. V was clipped by 0 bases and J by 10 bases, with 9 bases between them. CDR1 SGHNT and CDR2 YENEEA come from the germline V gene. This CDR3 contains 12 residues.

J is TRBJ1-1 and V is TRBV25-1, with D perhaps TRBD1 (6 bases). CDR1 MGHDK and CDR2 SYGVNS come from the germline V gene. The CDR3 has 14 residues. Trimming shortened V by 6 bases and J by 6 bases, and 17 bases separated the two germline ends. CDR3 coding DNA: TGTGCCAGCAGGCCCCCAAGGGGGGTCGCTGAAGCTTTCTTT. Amino acids: CASRPPRGVAEAFF.

This clone was seen once. The gene calls are TRBV5-3 and TRBJ2-7; 9 bases align to TRBD2. TRBV5-3 has ORF status, its function being uncertain. Trimming took 5 bases from V and 1 from J; bases not matched to a gene: 7. This CDR3 comprises 15 residues. Here the CDR3 DNA reads TGTGCCAGAAGTCCCTTGACTAGCGGATCCTACGAGCAGTACTTC. Encoded protein: CARSPLTSGSYEQYF.

This clone appeared a few times. This chain joins TRBV5-6 and TRBJ1-5; maybe TRBD1 (6 bases). V shed 4 bases and J shed 4 bases, with 15 bases lying between them. The CDR3 has 15 amino acids. Germline V gene lookup returns CDR1 SGHDT and CDR2 YYEEEE. This chain's CDR3 is CASSLSGAGNQPQHF. The DNA of the CDR3 is TGTGCCAGCAGCCTTTCAGGGGCGGGGAATCAGCCCCAGCATTTT.

This sequence joins TRBV6-5 and TRBJ2-7; TRBD2 matches 9 bases. This CDR3 has 16 amino acids. V shed 0 bases, J shed 3 bases, and the junction held 6 bases outside the gene matches. Germline CDR1 MNHEY, CDR2 SVGAGI. CDR3 protein: CASSYSLLAGNYEQYF. Here the CDR3 DNA reads TGTGCCAGCAGTTACTCGTTGCTAGCGGGGAACTACGAGCAGTACTTC.